Listed below are T cell receptor beta chains from one sample, sequenced in a study of blood T cell repertoires in COVID-19. Clones were sequenced by immunoSEQ multiplex PCR, and TCRdb holds only the in-frame ones, with some missing. There are 69,000 or so clones in the sample; roughly 80% occur only once, and more than 9.5% lies in the top ten. Input material: peripheral blood. Every receptor here comes from an elderly woman with acute or convalescent COVID-19. The CDR3 runs from the conserved cysteine through the conserved F or W. The size entry is marked missing in some rows and otherwise reads once, few, many or a size class.

V gene	J gene	clone size	CDR3 protein
TRBV4-2	TRBJ2-1	NA	CASSQATRTSGGAANEQFF
TRBV28	TRBJ1-6	NA	CASSSIGVRGGNNSPLHF
TRBV7-9	TRBJ2-1	once	CASSSGGNEQFF
TRBV7-2	TRBJ2-1	NA	CASSLGGQGAREQFF
TRBV29-1	TRBJ2-7	NA	CSVGQGVHEQYF
TRBV11-1	TRBJ2-1	NA	CASSLTGTRRGNEQFF
TRBV4-1	TRBJ1-4	NA	CASSQIDNLNEKLFF
TRBV28	TRBJ1-2	NA	CASSFWGPDYGYTF
TRBV5-1	TRBJ1-1	NA	CASSLRGGTEAFF
TRBV3-1/TRBV3-2	TRBJ1-2	NA	CASSRGQGVHYGYTF
TRBV6-6	TRBJ1-4	NA	CASSYSGRGEKLFF
TRBV27	TRBJ2-7	NA	CASSTGGTEQYF
TRBV7-8	TRBJ1-1	NA	CASSLARGTEAFF
TRBV20-1	TRBJ2-5	NA	CSASSRTTQETQYF
TRBV9	TRBJ2-1	NA	CASSVGRTRNEQFF
TRBV7-2	TRBJ1-5	NA	CASSLVGGLVGNQPQHF
TRBV27	TRBJ1-1	NA	CASSLNGGQNTEAFF
TRBV12-3/TRBV12-4	TRBJ2-5	NA	CASSLNEETQYF
TRBV2	TRBJ1-3	NA	CASSGYLSGNTIYF
TRBV4-1	TRBJ1-2	NA	CASSQKPGQGAGTF
TRBV5-1	TRBJ2-2	NA	CASSLASPNTGELFF
TRBV11-2	TRBJ2-5	NA	CASSPQGTGARRETQYF
TRBV19	TRBJ2-1	NA	CASSIASLGINEQFF